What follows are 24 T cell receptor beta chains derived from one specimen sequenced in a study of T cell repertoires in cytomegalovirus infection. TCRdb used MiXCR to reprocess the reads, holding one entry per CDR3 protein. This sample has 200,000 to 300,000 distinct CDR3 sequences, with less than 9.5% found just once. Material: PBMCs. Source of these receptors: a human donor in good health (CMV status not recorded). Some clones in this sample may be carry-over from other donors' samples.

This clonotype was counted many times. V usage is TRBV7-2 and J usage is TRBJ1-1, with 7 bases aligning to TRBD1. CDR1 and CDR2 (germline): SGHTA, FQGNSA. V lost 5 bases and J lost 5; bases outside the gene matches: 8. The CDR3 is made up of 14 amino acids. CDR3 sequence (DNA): TGTGCCAGCAGCGTGGGACAGATTTTAACTGAAGCTTTCTTT. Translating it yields CASSVGQILTEAFF.

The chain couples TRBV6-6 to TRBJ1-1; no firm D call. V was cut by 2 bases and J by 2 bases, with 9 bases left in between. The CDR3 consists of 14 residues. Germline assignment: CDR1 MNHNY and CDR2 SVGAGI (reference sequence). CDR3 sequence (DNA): TGTGCCAGCAGTTACGGAGGGTTTAACACTGAAGCTTTCTTT. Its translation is CASSYGGFNTEAFF.

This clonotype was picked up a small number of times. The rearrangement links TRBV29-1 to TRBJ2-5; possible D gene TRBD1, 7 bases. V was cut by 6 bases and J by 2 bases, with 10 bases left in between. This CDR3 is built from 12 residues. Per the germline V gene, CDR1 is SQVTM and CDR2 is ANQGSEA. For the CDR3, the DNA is TGCAGCGTATCAGGGGGGCAAGAGACCCAGTACTTC. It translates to CSVSGGQETQYF. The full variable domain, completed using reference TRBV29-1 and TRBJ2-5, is SAVISQKPSRDICQRGTSLTIQCQVDSQVTMMFWYRQQPGQSLTLIATANQGSEATYESGFVIDKFPISRPNLTFSTLTVSNMSPEDSSIYLCSVSGGQETQYFGPGTRLLVL.

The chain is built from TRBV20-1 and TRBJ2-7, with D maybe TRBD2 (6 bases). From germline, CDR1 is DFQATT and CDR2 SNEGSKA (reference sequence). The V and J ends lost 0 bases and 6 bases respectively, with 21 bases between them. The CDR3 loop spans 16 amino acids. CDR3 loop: CSARDLTSPEGGEQYF. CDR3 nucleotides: TGCAGTGCTAGAGATCTAACCTCCCCGGAGGGCGGCGAGCAGTACTTC.

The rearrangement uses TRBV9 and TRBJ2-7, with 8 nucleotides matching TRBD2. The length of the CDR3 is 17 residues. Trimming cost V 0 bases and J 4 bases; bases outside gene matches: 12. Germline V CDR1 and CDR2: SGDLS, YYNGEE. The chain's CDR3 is CASSVEVLLAELYEQYF. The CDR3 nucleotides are TGTGCCAGCAGCGTAGAGGTCTTACTAGCGGAGCTGTACGAGCAGTACTTC. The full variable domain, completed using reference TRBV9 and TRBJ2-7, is DSGVTQTPKHLITATGQRVTLRCSPRSGDLSVYWYQQSLDQGLQFLIQYYNGEERAKGNILERFSAQQFPDLHSELNLSSLELGDSALYFCASSVEVLLAELYEQYFGPGTRLTVT.

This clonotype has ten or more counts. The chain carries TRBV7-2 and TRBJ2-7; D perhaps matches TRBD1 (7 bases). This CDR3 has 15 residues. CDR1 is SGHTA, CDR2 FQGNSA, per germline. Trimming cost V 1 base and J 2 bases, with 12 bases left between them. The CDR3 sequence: CASSLGAGGPYEQYF. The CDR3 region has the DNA TGTGCCAGCAGCTTAGGGGCAGGGGGGCCCTACGAGCAGTACTTC.

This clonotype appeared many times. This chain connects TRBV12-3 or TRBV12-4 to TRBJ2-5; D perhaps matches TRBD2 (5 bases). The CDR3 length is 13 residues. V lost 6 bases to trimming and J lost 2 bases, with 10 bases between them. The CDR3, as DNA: TGTGCCAGCAGCCCGGACTTTCAAGAGACCCAGTACTTC. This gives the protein CASSPDFQETQYF.

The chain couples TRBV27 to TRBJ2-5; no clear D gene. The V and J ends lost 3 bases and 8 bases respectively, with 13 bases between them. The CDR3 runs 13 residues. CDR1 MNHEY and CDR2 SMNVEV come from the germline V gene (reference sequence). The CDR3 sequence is CASSFSRTSTQYF. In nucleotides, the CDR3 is TGTGCCAGCAGTTTTTCCCGTACAAGCACCCAGTACTTC.

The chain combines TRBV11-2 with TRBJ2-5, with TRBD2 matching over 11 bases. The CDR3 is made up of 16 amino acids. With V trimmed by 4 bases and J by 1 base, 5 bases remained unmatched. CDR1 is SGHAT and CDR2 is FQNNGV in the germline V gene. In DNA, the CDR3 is TGTGCCAGCAGCTCCCCGGGACTAGCGGTCCAAGAGACCCAGTACTTC. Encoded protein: CASSSPGLAVQETQYF.

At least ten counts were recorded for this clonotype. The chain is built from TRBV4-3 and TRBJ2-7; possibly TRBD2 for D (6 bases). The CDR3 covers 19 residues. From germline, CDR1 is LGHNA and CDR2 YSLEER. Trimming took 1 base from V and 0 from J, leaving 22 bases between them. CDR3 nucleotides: TGCGCCAGCAGCCAAGCTTCTTTTCGGGACTCCACCATCTCCTACGAGCAGTACTTC. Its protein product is CASSQASFRDSTISYEQYF.

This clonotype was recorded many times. CDR3 amino acids: CASSLYTDSNQPQHF. CDR3 nucleotide sequence: TGTGCCAGCAGCTTATACACCGATAGCAATCAGCCCCAGCATTTT. The V call is TRBV7-2, the J call TRBJ1-5, with no clear D. The V gene's germline CDR1 is SGHTA and CDR2 FQGNSA. CDR3 length: 15 residues. Trimming left V 2 bases short and J 0 bases short, with 8 bases between.

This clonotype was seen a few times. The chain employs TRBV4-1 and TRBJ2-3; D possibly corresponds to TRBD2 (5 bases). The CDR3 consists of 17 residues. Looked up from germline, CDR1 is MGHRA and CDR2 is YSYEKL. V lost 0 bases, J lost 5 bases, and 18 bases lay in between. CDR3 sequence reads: CASSQEVGRGVRDTQYF. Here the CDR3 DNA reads TGCGCCAGCAGCCAAGAAGTAGGACGGGGAGTTCGAGATACGCAGTATTTT.

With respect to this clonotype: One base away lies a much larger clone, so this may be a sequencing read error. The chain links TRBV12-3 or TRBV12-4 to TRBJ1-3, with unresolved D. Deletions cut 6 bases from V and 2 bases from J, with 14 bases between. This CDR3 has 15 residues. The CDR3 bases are TGTGCCAGCAGGCTGATGCGATTCGCTGGAAACACCATATATTTT. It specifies CASRLMRFAGNTIYF.

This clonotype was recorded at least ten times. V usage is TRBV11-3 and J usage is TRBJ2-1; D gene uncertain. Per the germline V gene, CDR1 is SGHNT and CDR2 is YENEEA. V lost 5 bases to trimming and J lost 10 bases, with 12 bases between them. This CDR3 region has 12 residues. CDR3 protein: CASSTRLREQFF. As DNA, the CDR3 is TGTGCCAGCAGCACACGGCTACGGGAGCAGTTCTTC.

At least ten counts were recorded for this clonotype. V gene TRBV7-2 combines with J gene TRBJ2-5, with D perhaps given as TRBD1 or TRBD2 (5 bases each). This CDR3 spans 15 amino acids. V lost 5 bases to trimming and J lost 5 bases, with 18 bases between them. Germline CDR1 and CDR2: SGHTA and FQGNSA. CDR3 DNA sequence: TGTGCCAGCAGCCCGGGGCAGGGTTGGGAGGAGACCCAGTACTTC. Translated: CASSPGQGWEETQYF.

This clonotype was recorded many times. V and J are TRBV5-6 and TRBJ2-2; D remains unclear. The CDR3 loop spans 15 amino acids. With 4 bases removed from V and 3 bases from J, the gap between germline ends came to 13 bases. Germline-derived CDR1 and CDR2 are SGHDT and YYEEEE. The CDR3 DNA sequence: TGTGCCAGCAGCATACGGACGGTAGACACCGGGGAGCTGTTTTTT. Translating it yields CASSIRTVDTGELFF.

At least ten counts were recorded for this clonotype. The CDR3 nucleotides read TGCGCCAGCAGCCAAGAAGGAGAGGTGGGGATGAGAAACACTGAAGCTTTCTTT. Translation gives CASSQEGEVGMRNTEAFF. The genes are TRBV4-1 and TRBJ1-1, with D unclear. The germline CDR1 and CDR2 sequences are MGHRA and YSYEKL. This CDR3 spans 18 amino acids. Deletions cut 0 bases from V and 2 bases from J, with 19 bases between.

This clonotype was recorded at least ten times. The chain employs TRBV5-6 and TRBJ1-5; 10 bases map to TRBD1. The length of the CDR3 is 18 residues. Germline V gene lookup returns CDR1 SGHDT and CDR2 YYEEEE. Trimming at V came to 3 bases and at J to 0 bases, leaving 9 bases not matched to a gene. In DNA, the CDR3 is TGTGCCAGCAGCTCGCAGGGACAGGGGAGGCATAGCAATCAGCCCCAGCATTTT. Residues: CASSSQGQGRHSNQPQHF.

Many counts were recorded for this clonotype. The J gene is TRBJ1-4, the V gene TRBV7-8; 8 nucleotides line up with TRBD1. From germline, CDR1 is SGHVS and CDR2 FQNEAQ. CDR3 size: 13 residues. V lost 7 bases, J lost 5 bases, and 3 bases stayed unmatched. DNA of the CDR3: TGTGCCAGCAAAACAGGGGGAAATGAAAAACTGTTTTTT. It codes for CASKTGGNEKLFF. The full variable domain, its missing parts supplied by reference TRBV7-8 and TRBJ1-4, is GAGVSQSPRYKVAKRGQDVALRCDPISGHVSLFWYQQALGQGPEFLTYFQNEAQLDKSGLPSDRFFAERPEGSVSTLKIQRTQQEDSAVYLCASKTGGNEKLFFGSGTQLSVL.

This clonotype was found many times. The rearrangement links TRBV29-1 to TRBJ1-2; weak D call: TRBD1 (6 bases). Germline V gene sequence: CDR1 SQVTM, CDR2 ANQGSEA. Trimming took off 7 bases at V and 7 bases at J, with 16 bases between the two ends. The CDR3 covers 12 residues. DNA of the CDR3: TGCAGCGGACGCTGGGGGCAGGCTGGCTACACCTTC. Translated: CSGRWGQAGYTF.

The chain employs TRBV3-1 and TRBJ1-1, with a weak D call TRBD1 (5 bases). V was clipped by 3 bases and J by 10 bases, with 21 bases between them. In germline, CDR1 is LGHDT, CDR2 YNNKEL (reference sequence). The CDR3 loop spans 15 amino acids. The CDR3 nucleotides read TGTGCCAGCAGCCAGCCCCCGGGACTCCCAACGGCAGCTTTCTTT. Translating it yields CASSQPPGLPTAAFF.

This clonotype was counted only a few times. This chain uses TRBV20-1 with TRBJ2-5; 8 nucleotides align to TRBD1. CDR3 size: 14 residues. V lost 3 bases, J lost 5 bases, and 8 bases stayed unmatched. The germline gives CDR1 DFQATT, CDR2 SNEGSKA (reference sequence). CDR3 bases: TGCAGTGCTAGCGGGACAGGCCGAGGGGAGACCCAGTACTTC. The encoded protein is CSASGTGRGETQYF.

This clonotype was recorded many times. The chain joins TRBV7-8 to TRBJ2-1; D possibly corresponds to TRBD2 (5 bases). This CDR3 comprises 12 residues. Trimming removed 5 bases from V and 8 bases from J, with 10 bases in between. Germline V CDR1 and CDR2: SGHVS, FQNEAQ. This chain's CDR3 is CASSLERDEQFF. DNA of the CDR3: TGTGCCAGCAGCCTTGAGAGGGATGAGCAGTTCTTC.

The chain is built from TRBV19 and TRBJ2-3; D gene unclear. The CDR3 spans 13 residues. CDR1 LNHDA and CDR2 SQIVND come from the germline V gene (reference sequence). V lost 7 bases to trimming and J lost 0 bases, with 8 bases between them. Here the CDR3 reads CASTPLSTDTQYF. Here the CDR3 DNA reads TGTGCCAGTACCCCCTTAAGCACAGATACGCAGTATTTT. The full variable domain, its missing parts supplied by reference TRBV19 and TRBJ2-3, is DGGITQSPKYLFRKEGQNVTLSCEQNLNHDAMYWYRQDPGQGLRLIYYSQIVNDFQKGDIAEGYSVSREKKESFPLTVTSAQKNPTAFYLCASTPLSTDTQYFGPGTRLTVL.